This T cell receptor (beta chain) was recovered during a study of glioma-infiltrating T cells after dendritic cell vaccination. This CDR3 is 15 amino acids long. The junction had 7 bases not matched to a gene; V was cut back by 4 bases and J by 4 bases. The germline CDR1 and CDR2 sequences are SGHRS and YFSETQ. Time point noted: after dendritic cell vaccination, including at tumor progression/relapse. Up to roughly 2 ug genomic DNA was used for TCRB CDR3 amplification. Sequencing was performed with immunoSEQ multiplex PCR; in TCRdb, only in-frame clones are kept and a portion is missing. This table has over 80,000 clones, roughly 77% appearing once.

The source of this sequence is a human donor with glioblastoma. The source material was blood, sampled after dendritic cell vaccination. The rearrangement links TRBV5-1 to TRBJ1-5, with 8 positions matching TRBD1. This CDR3 is CASSPTGALNQPQHF. CDR3 sequence (DNA): TGCGCCAGCAGCCCGACAGGGGCCCTTAATCAGCCCCAGCATTTT.